This T cell receptor (beta chain) stems from a study of blood T cell repertoires in COVID-19 (dated by TCRdb to the early 2020s). Broadly, across the study: Collaborator samples came from the United States, Italy and Spain and covered acute and convalescent phases of COVID-19. The material from the prospective study consisted of cDNA or gDNA derived from T cells, B-cell-depleted T cells, or PBMCs. Nearly every sample came with metadata listing a de-identified subject ID, COVID-19 status, age in years and sex. Where available, HLA class I and class II types were taken from metadata supplied by the sample provider and were not determined by assay-based typing. Samples were obtained from the ongoing ImmuneRACE study (first 160 participants) and from over 1,000 subjects provided by 6 global collaborators. Subjects who had been exposed to COVID-19, were actively infected with it, or had recovered from it provided the deeply sampled blood TCRbeta repertoires that made up the dataset. The repertoires were released in a freely available public database meant as a resource for research on the immune response to SARS-CoV-2.

The immunoSEQ Assay, a bias-controlled multiplex PCR, was used to amplify TCRbeta CDR3 regions from genomic DNA. In the paper's pipeline: The number of nucleated cells in each sample was estimated from the amplification of reference gene primers within the assay. Sequence reads were collapsed and filtered to measure the absolute abundance of every unique TCRbeta CDR3 rearrangement. For each sample, productive Simpson clonality was calculated by taking the square root of Simpson's diversity index across productive rearrangements. TCRdb provides this immuneACCESS table in a form limited to in-frame rearrangements. Some clones are lacking; in checked studies, under half of them reflect an unresolved V gene, and why the rest are absent is not known. The V and J calls and the clone size are those of that table, but D and trimming were determined from the DNA. Counted in this sample were just over 300,000 clones; around 92% of them appeared once. About 2% of the sample comes from the top ten.

In Seattle, one collaborating source enrolled patients while the infection was active and tracked those patients longitudinally over the course of disease. Each collaborating institution followed its own protocols to collect whole blood in K2EDTA tubes. For TCRbeta analysis, collaborators shipped samples in one of three forms: frozen whole blood, isolated PBMCs, or DNA extracted from either of those sample types. About this clone: There is no known antigen for this receptor. The input lacks base qualities; no much larger clone sits a single base away.

The CDR3 contains 15 residues, cysteine and phenylalanine counted. The DNA shown is the 45-base CDR3, in frame from base 1. The germline V gene (reference sequence) yields SGHNT for CDR1 and YYREEE for CDR2. The V end loses 0 bases and the J end loses 2 bases, and a stretch of 11 bases separates them. Broader findings and caveats from the paper: Clinical and demographic metadata were provided uncurated, with the amount varying by source and participant.

The sequence is built from TRBV5-4 and TRBJ1-1; TRBD1 might be the D gene, on 5 matching bases. What was sequenced was peripheral blood. This sequence originates from a woman in her thirties with COVID-19, enrolled during active disease. The DNA sequence is given as TGTGCCAGCAGCTTGGCCAGGGAGGTAAACACTGAAGCTTTCTTT. Protein translation: CASSLAREVNTEAFF.